A selection of T cell receptor beta chains follows, all from one sample in a study of cytomegalovirus exposure and HLA in healthy donors. TCRdb keeps only in-frame clones here, not all; method: immunoSEQ multiplex PCR. This table has roughly 190,000 clones, roughly nine tenths appearing once. Source material: PBMCs. The receptors here all came from a boy between 2 and 10 years old in good health and CMV-seronegative. CDR3s include the opening cysteine and the closing phenylalanine or tryptophan. The D gene is left open where the match is weak. Where a row states a size, it is once, few, many or the class of an expanded clone; other rows omit it.

CDR3,DNA,V,J,D,size
CAWSSGRAVNEQFF,TGTGCCTGGAGTTCCGGGAGGGCCGTAAATGAGCAGTTCTTC,TRBV30,TRBJ2-1,TRBD2,-
CASSSGVLSGANVLTF,TGTGCCAGCAGCTCAGGTGTCCTCTCTGGGGCCAACGTCCTGACTTTC,TRBV28,TRBJ2-6,-,-
CASSFGTGGNTIYF,TGTGCCAGCAGCTTCGGGACAGGAGGAAACACCATATATTTT,TRBV5-4,TRBJ1-3,TRBD1,-
CASSHFSGVESYEQYF,TGTGCCAGCAGCCATTTTAGCGGGGTCGAATCCTACGAGCAGTACTTC,TRBV5-6,TRBJ2-7,TRBD2,-
CASGRTQETQYF,TGTGCCAGCGGGCGAACGCAAGAGACCCAGTACTTC,TRBV11-1,TRBJ2-5,-,once
CASARGAGELFF,TGTGCCAGCGCCCGCGGGGCCGGGGAGCTGTTTTTT,TRBV21-1,TRBJ2-2,-,-
CASSSPSVNTEAFF,TGTGCCAGCAGTTCCCCTTCGGTGAACACTGAAGCTTTCTTT,TRBV28,TRBJ1-1,-,-
CASSSGGISGTQYF,TGTGCCAGCAGCTCGGGCGGGATCAGTGGGACCCAGTACTTC,TRBV5-6,TRBJ2-5,-,-
CASSRQGGQATGELFF,TGTGCCAGCAGCCGTCAAGGGGGACAGGCCACCGGGGAGCTGTTTTTT,TRBV14,TRBJ2-2,TRBD1,-
CASTPGGNTGELFF,TGTGCCAGCACCCCGGGGGGGAACACCGGGGAGCTGTTTTTT,TRBV6-4,TRBJ2-2,TRBD2,-
CASSPIAKNIQYF,TGTGCCAGCAGCCCTATAGCCAAAAACATTCAGTACTTC,TRBV16,TRBJ2-4,-,few
CASSTLGFETQYF,TGTGCCAGCTCAACTCTCGGGTTTGAGACCCAGTACTTC,TRBV18,TRBJ2-5,-,-
CAWSAGESNQPQHF,TGTGCCTGGAGTGCCGGGGAAAGCAATCAGCCCCAGCATTTT,TRBV30,TRBJ1-5,-,-
CASSFSPIAGGGETQYF,TGTGCCAGCAGTTTCAGCCCGATAGCGGGAGGGGGGGAGACCCAGTACTTC,TRBV27,TRBJ2-5,TRBD2,-
CASSQAGQGGNQPQHF,TGCGCCAGCAGCCAAGCAGGCCAGGGGGGCAATCAGCCCCAGCATTTT,TRBV4-1,TRBJ1-5,TRBD1,-
CAWSVRRGKGNEKLFF,TGTGCCTGGAGTGTACGAAGAGGGAAGGGTAATGAAAAACTGTTTTTT,TRBV30,TRBJ1-4,-,few
CASSQGSYSEQYF,TGTGCCAGCAGTCAAGGGAGTTATTCAGAGCAGTACTTC,TRBV27,TRBJ2-7,-,once
CASRDEGRRNTEAFF,TGTGCCAGTAGAGACGAGGGAAGGAGGAACACTGAAGCTTTCTTT,TRBV19,TRBJ1-1,-,-
CASSVTSGMHNEQFF,TGTGCCAGTAGCGTTACTAGCGGGATGCACAATGAGCAGTTCTTC,TRBV19,TRBJ2-1,TRBD2,-
CASSIRGGTSGTPLYNEQFF,TGTGCCAGTAGTATAAGGGGGGGGACTAGCGGAACCCCGCTCTACAATGAGCAGTTCTTC,TRBV19,TRBJ2-1,TRBD2,-
CASSFTSGGPNTGELFF,TGTGCCAGCAGCTTCACTAGCGGGGGGCCGAACACCGGGGAGCTGTTTTTT,TRBV7-2,TRBJ2-2,TRBD2,-
CASSLRDRETQYF,TGTGCCAGCAGTTTACGCGATCGGGAGACCCAGTACTTC,TRBV28,TRBJ2-5,-,-
CASSSHRYEQFF,TGTGCCAGCAGCTCCCACAGGTATGAGCAGTTCTTC,TRBV7-2,TRBJ2-1,-,-
CASSLEVRAGGYYEQYF,TGTGCCAGCAGCTTAGAAGTTCGAGCGGGGGGATACTACGAGCAGTACTTC,TRBV7-6,TRBJ2-7,TRBD2,-
CATSGLAPDTQYF,TGTGCCACCTCGGGACTAGCCCCAGATACGCAGTATTTT,TRBV28,TRBJ2-3,TRBD2,-
CASSPPGQTYNEQFF,TGCGCCAGCAGCCCGCCGGGACAGACCTACAATGAGCAGTTCTTC,TRBV5-1,TRBJ2-1,TRBD1,-
CASSLDGQPNQPQHF,TGCGCCAGCAGCTTGGACGGACAGCCAAATCAGCCCCAGCATTTT,TRBV5-1,TRBJ1-5,-,-
CAWSTGGPYEQYF,TGTGCCTGGAGTACCGGAGGTCCCTACGAGCAGTACTTC,TRBV30,TRBJ2-7,-,-
CASSPLRGGNQPQHF,TGTGCCAGCTCACCATTGCGGGGCGGAAATCAGCCCCAGCATTTT,TRBV18,TRBJ1-5,-,-
CASSRGGTGDNYGYTF,TGCGCCAGCAGCCGGGGCGGGACAGGAGACAACTATGGCTACACCTTC,TRBV5-1,TRBJ1-2,TRBD1,-
CASSQGAGTENEKLFF,TGCGCCAGCAGCCAAGGGGCCGGGACAGAGAATGAAAAACTGTTTTTT,TRBV4-1,TRBJ1-4,TRBD1,few
CAWKREGGRGGKNIQYF,TGTGCCTGGAAAAGAGAGGGAGGACGCGGGGGCAAAAACATTCAGTACTTC,TRBV30,TRBJ2-4,TRBD2,-
CSSSGRDSRTSLNTEAFF,TGTTCCAGCAGCGGCCGGGACAGCCGCACAAGTTTGAACACTGAAGCTTTCTTT,TRBV7-9,TRBJ1-1,TRBD1,-
CASRASLAGGTDTQYF,TGTGCCAGCAGAGCCTCACTAGCGGGGGGAACAGATACGCAGTATTTT,TRBV6-6,TRBJ2-3,TRBD2,-
CASSEVPGAYQPQHF,TGTGCCAGCAGTGAAGTCCCAGGGGCCTATCAGCCCCAGCATTTT,TRBV6-1,TRBJ1-5,-,few
CASSLAARLAVAYEQYF,TGCGCCAGCAGCTTGGCCGCGAGACTAGCGGTTGCCTACGAGCAGTACTTC,TRBV5-1,TRBJ2-7,TRBD2,-
CASSEETGSYEQYF,TGTGCCAGCAGTGAAGAGACGGGCTCCTACGAGCAGTACTTC,TRBV2,TRBJ2-7,-,-
CASSPERMYQETQYF,TGTGCCAGCAGCCCGGAGAGAATGTACCAAGAGACCCAGTACTTC,TRBV5-6,TRBJ2-5,-,-
CASSIDTGSSPLHF,TGTGCCAGTAGTATTGATACGGGATCGTCACCCCTCCACTTT,TRBV19,TRBJ1-6,-,-
CASSLPGRNTGELFF,TGTGCCAGCAGCTTACCCGGGAGGAACACCGGGGAGCTGTTTTTT,TRBV5-8,TRBJ2-2,-,-
CSARVREDAFF,TGCAGTGCTAGGGTTAGGGAGGACGCTTTCTTT,TRBV20-1,TRBJ1-1,-,-
CAWSPGRNRGVIEQYF,TGTGCCTGGAGCCCCGGGAGGAACAGGGGGGTGATCGAGCAGTACTTC,TRBV30,TRBJ2-7,-,once
CASSDIRDRGNTEAFF,TGTGCCAGCAGTGATATTCGGGACAGGGGGAACACTGAAGCTTTCTTT,TRBV25-1,TRBJ1-1,TRBD1,-
CASSQVGQRENEKLFF,TGTGCCAGCAGCCAAGTGGGACAGCGAGAGAATGAAAAACTGTTTTTT,TRBV4-2,TRBJ1-4,TRBD1,-
CASSLDPAGETQYF,TGTGCCAGCAGTTTGGATCCAGCGGGAGAGACCCAGTACTTC,TRBV28,TRBJ2-5,-,-
CSSSFDSSYEQYF,TGTTCCAGCAGCTTTGACAGCTCCTACGAGCAGTACTTC,TRBV7-9,TRBJ2-7,-,-
CASSLDEGPYYGYTF,TGTGCCAGCAGCTTGGATGAGGGTCCCTACTATGGCTACACCTTC,TRBV5-5,TRBJ1-2,-,-
CASSGGGLSTDTQYF,TGTGCCAGCAGCGGAGGGGGCTTAAGCACAGATACGCAGTATTTT,TRBV9,TRBJ2-3,TRBD1,-
CASTYTVTYEQYF,TGTGCCAGCACATACACCGTGACCTACGAGCAGTACTTC,TRBV2,TRBJ2-7,-,-
CASSLPEGQGDGYTF,TGCGCCAGCAGCCTCCCCGAGGGACAGGGGGATGGCTACACCTTC,TRBV4-1,TRBJ1-2,TRBD1,few